Following are 19 T cell receptor beta chains from one sample sequenced in a study of cytomegalovirus exposure and HLA in healthy donors. PCR used 60 Vbeta primers and 13 Jbeta primers. Only in-frame clones appear in the TCRdb table, and some are missing; sequencing was by immunoSEQ multiplex PCR. The data show around 160,000 clones, about 80% seen once. The sample consisted of PBMCs. These receptors came from a middle-aged man in good health and CMV-seropositive.

A few counts support this clone. This chain links TRBV6-1 with TRBJ1-4; D not resolved. The germline V gene has CDR1 MNHNS and CDR2 SASEGT. CDR3 length equals 15 residues. V lost 2 bases to trimming and J lost 6 bases, with 13 bases between them. The CDR3 coding sequence is TGTGCCAGCAGTGAAACCGACACGGCTTATGAAAAACTGTTTTTT. Residues: CASSETDTAYEKLFF.

This clone has only a few counts. The chain recombines TRBV5-4 with TRBJ2-5, with D maybe TRBD1 (7 bases). Trimming removed 1 base from V and 2 bases from J, with 15 bases in between. The germline gives CDR1 SGHNT, CDR2 YYREEE (reference sequence). The CDR3 covers 16 residues. CDR3 bases: TGTGCCAGCAGCTTGAGGAGGGGGCGCGGGCAAGAGACCCAGTACTTC. It yields the protein CASSLRRGRGQETQYF.

This clone has a single count. The rearrangement uses TRBV5-1 and TRBJ2-1; 10 positions match TRBD2. The V gene's germline CDR1 is SGHRS and CDR2 YFSETQ. V lost 0 bases to trimming and J lost 9 bases; unmatched junction nucleotides: 6. The CDR3 length is 15 residues. CDR3 sequence reads: CASSLALAGESEQFF. The CDR3 DNA is TGCGCCAGCAGCTTGGCCCTAGCGGGGGAGAGTGAGCAGTTCTTC.

The chain is built from TRBV7-2 and TRBJ1-5, with a possible D match to TRBD1 (5 bases). V lost 2 bases and J lost 8, with 7 bases in between. The CDR3 has 12 amino acids. Germline V gives CDR1 SGHTA, CDR2 FQGNSA. CDR3 amino acids: CASSLPGEPQHF. The CDR3 region has the DNA TGTGCCAGCAGCTTACCGGGGGAGCCCCAGCATTTT. Together with reference TRBV7-2 and TRBJ1-5, the CDR3 gives the full variable domain: GAGVSQSPSNKVTEKGKDVELRCDPISGHTALYWYRQSLGQGLEFLIYFQGNSAPDKSGLPSDRFSAERTGGSVSTLTIQRTQQEDSAVYLCASSLPGEPQHFGDGTRLSIL.

The rearrangement uses TRBV29-1 and TRBJ2-2, with 7 bases matching TRBD2. The length of the CDR3 is 15 residues. J gave up 0 bases and V 6 bases, and 7 bases lay outside the gene matches. Germline values: CDR1 SQVTM, CDR2 ANQGSEA. The CDR3 DNA reads TGCAGCGTCGCCTTGGGGGGGGCGAACACCGGGGAGCTGTTTTTT. Translating it yields CSVALGGANTGELFF.

This chain uses TRBV7-9 with TRBJ2-1, with 10 bases fitting TRBD2. This CDR3 contains 15 residues. J gave up 4 bases and V 5 bases, and 5 bases lay outside the gene matches. Germline V gene lookup returns CDR1 SEHNR and CDR2 FQNEAQ (reference sequence). The CDR3 nucleotides are TGTGCCAGCAGCGGCCGGACTAGCGGTTACAATGAGCAGTTCTTC. Protein sequence: CASSGRTSGYNEQFF.

This clone has a handful of counts. J is TRBJ2-2 and V is TRBV5-4; D gene unclear. Germline-derived CDR1 and CDR2 are SGHNT and YYREEE (reference sequence). The CDR3 sequence is 12 residues long. The V end was cut by 0 bases, the J end by 8 bases, with 5 bases between. The CDR3 nucleotides read TGTGCCAGCAGCTTGGTACAGGGGGAGCTGTTTTTT. It codes for CASSLVQGELFF.

This sequence joins TRBV5-4 and TRBJ2-1; TRBD1 aligns across 7 bases. This CDR3 comprises 18 residues. The V gene's germline CDR1 is SGHNT and CDR2 YYREEE (reference sequence). Losses at the gene ends were 3 bases for V and 0 bases for J; bases not matched to a gene: 12. CDR3 residues: CASSYGTDVTSSYNEQFF. In DNA form, the CDR3 reads TGTGCCAGCAGCTACGGGACAGACGTTACGAGCTCCTACAATGAGCAGTTCTTC.

The J gene is TRBJ1-6, the V gene TRBV7-8, with TRBD1 matching over 10 bases. V lost 5 bases to trimming and J lost 5 bases; unmatched junction nucleotides: 6. The CDR3 spans 16 residues. Germline values: CDR1 SGHVS, CDR2 FQNEAQ. CDR3 bases: TGTGCCAGCAGCCCCAGACAGGGGGCGGATAATTCACCCCTCCACTTT. It is translated as CASSPRQGADNSPLHF.

The genes are TRBV7-9 and TRBJ1-5; TRBD1 matches 7 bases. J lost 4 bases, V lost 1 base, and 1 base had no gene match. CDR1 SEHNR and CDR2 FQNEAQ come from the germline V gene (reference sequence). The CDR3 contains 14 residues. The CDR3 bases are TGTGCCAGCAGCTTAGACAGGGGTAATCAGCCCCAGCATTTT. Residues: CASSLDRGNQPQHF.

The chain recombines TRBV5-4 with TRBJ1-1; no reliable D call. Trimming removed 4 bases at V and 6 bases at J, with 10 bases between. The CDR3 contains 12 residues. In germline, CDR1 is SGHNT, CDR2 YYREEE (reference sequence). The DNA of the CDR3 is TGTGCCAGCAGCCCTCACGGTGCTGAAGCTTTCTTT. Translated, it gives CASSPHGAEAFF.

This sequence joins TRBV9 and TRBJ1-3; D remains ambiguous. CDR1 is SGDLS, CDR2 YYNGEE, per germline. The CDR3 spans 14 residues. V lost 3 bases, J lost 0 bases, and 7 bases lay in between. The CDR3: CASSGAGSGNTIYF. The DNA for the CDR3 is TGTGCCAGCAGCGGAGCGGGCTCTGGAAACACCATATATTTT.

The DNA for the CDR3 is TGTGCCAGCAGCATATCCTCCACAGGGTTGAATGAAAAACTGTTTTTT. Its protein is CASSISSTGLNEKLFF. The J gene is TRBJ1-4, the V gene TRBV5-5, with D perhaps TRBD1 (6 bases). The V end lost 4 bases, the J end lost 5 bases, and 18 bases lay between the germline ends. This CDR3 has 16 amino acids. Per the germline V gene, CDR1 is SGHKS and CDR2 is YYEKEE (reference sequence).

This chain joins TRBV18 and TRBJ2-7; D gene uncertain. This CDR3 contains 12 residues. The V end lost 3 bases, the J end lost 3 bases, and 6 bases lay between the germline ends. Looked up from germline, CDR1 is KGHSH and CDR2 is LQKENI. CDR3 DNA sequence: TGTGCCAGCTCACCTCTCAGCTACGAGCAGTACTTC. Encoded protein: CASSPLSYEQYF. The full variable domain, completed using reference TRBV18 and TRBJ2-7, is NAGVMQNPRHLVRRRGQEARLRCSPMKGHSHVYWYRQLPEEGLKFMVYLQKENIIDESGMPKERFSAEFPKEGPSILRIQQVVRGDSAAYFCASSPLSYEQYFGPGTRLTVT.

The chain links TRBV15 to TRBJ1-2; D is uncertain. Germline V gene data show CDR1 as LNHNV and CDR2 as YYDKDF (reference sequence). The CDR3 is made up of 16 amino acids. Trimming removed 5 bases at V and 1 base at J, with 17 bases between. The CDR3 sequence is CATSSSMDWINYGYTF. The CDR3 coding sequence is TGTGCCACCAGCTCAAGTATGGACTGGATTAACTATGGCTACACCTTC.

The V call is TRBV9, the J call TRBJ2-5; 10 nucleotides line up with TRBD1. V lost 4 bases, J lost 5 bases, and 5 bases stayed unmatched. CDR3 length: 14 residues. The V gene's germline CDR1 is SGDLS and CDR2 YYNGEE. The CDR3, as DNA: TGTGCCAGCAGCCCGGGACAGGGGTGGGAGACCCAGTACTTC. Translated, it gives CASSPGQGWETQYF.

V gene TRBV28 combines with J gene TRBJ2-4, with D possibly matching TRBD1 (6 bases). Germline lookup yields CDR1 MDHEN and CDR2 SYDVKM. The germline V and J ends were trimmed by 4 bases and 0 bases, with 16 bases remaining between them. This CDR3 contains 17 residues. The CDR3 coding sequence is TGTGCCAGCAGTTCCGGGACAAGATACCTAGCCAAAAACATTCAGTACTTC. It yields the protein CASSSGTRYLAKNIQYF.

The CDR3 region has the DNA TGTGCCACCAGCAGGACTGCAGATACGCAGTATTTT. It codes for CATSRTADTQYF. The chain recombines TRBV15 with TRBJ2-3, with D hard to call. The ends were cut back, 3 bases at V and 4 bases at J, with 5 bases in the middle. Germline V gene sequence: CDR1 LNHNV, CDR2 YYDKDF (reference sequence). The CDR3 contains 12 residues.

The chain links TRBV10-3 to TRBJ2-7, with D possibly matching TRBD1 (7 bases). V shed 2 bases and J shed 6 bases, with 8 bases lying between them. The CDR3 contains 12 residues. Germline lookup yields CDR1 ENHRY and CDR2 SYGVKD. The CDR3 is CAISEQGGEQYF. The CDR3 bases are TGTGCCATCAGTGAGCAGGGGGGCGAGCAGTACTTC.